Listed below are T cell receptor beta chains from one sample, sequenced in a study of regulatory T cells in long-lasting Graves disease. A single record per CDR3 protein comes from TCRdb applying MiXCR to the multiplex PCR reads. The repertoire holds hundreds of thousands of distinct CDR3 sequences, 16% seen once, with 25% to 30% in the top ten. These data are also associated with another study on T cells in Graves' hyperthyroidism and ophthalmopathy.

This specimen was peripheral blood mononuclear cells (PBMCs), taken at new diagnosis, from a patient treated with antithyroid drugs. These receptors were taken from a man aged 35-49 years with Graves disease. CDR3s include the opening cysteine and the closing phenylalanine or tryptophan. The D gene is left open where the match is weak. Clone size is not always given. Where it is, it says once, few, many or a class for expanded clones.

D | J | size | V | CDR3 | DNA
TRBD2 | TRBJ2-7 | few | TRBV18 | CASSSGLDYEQYF | TGTGCCAGCTCAAGCGGACTAGACTACGAGCAGTACTTC
- | TRBJ1-1 | many | TRBV4-1 | CASSQAAGRRGNGEAFF | TGCGCCAGCAGCCAAGCTGCAGGGCGAAGAGGTAATGGAGAAGCTTTCTTT
TRBD1 | TRBJ1-1 | many | TRBV4-2 | CASSQTAGGVTEAFF | TGTGCCAGCAGCCAAACTGCAGGGGGAGTCACTGAAGCTTTCTTT
- | TRBJ2-1 | - | TRBV4-2 | CASSQGRSGYNEQFF | TGTGCCAGCAGCCAAGGAAGATCGGGGTACAATGAGCAGTTCTTC
- | TRBJ2-3 | few | TRBV10-3 | CAISERRVTDTQYF | TGTGCCATCAGTGAAAGGCGAGTGACAGATACGCAGTATTTT
- | TRBJ1-2 | many | TRBV10-3 | CAISDFMLWKATYGYTF | TGTGCCATCAGTGATTTCATGCTCTGGAAAGCGACCTATGGCTACACCTTC
- | TRBJ1-1 | many | TRBV5-1 | CASSDGRFLEAFF | TGCGCCAGCAGCGATGGACGGTTCCTTGAAGCTTTCTTT
- | TRBJ1-1 | many | TRBV6-2/TRBV6-3 | CASSYASGLNTEAFF | TGTGCCAGCAGTTACGCATCGGGACTGAACACTGAAGCTTTCTTT
- | TRBJ1-5 | many | TRBV6-1 | CASSRGVGPQHF | TGTGCCAGCAGCCGAGGTGTAGGGCCCCAGCATTTT
- | TRBJ2-3 | many | TRBV11-3 | CASSDSTDTQYF | TGTGCCAGCAGCGACAGCACAGATACGCAGTATTTT
- | TRBJ1-3 | - | TRBV9 | CASSLQVSGNTIYF | TGTGCCAGCAGCCTACAGGTCTCGGGAAACACCATATATTTT
TRBD1 | TRBJ2-1 | - | TRBV6-2/TRBV6-3 | CASREVTGFEQFF | TGTGCCAGCAGGGAGGTGACAGGGTTTGAGCAGTTCTTC
- | TRBJ1-5 | many | TRBV4-2 | CASSQDQGDQPQHF | TGTGCCAGCAGCCAAGACCAGGGAGATCAGCCCCAGCATTTT
- | TRBJ2-3 | - | TRBV7-2 | CASSLGAGVADTQYF | TGTGCCAGCAGCTTAGGGGCCGGGGTGGCAGATACGCAGTATTTT
- | TRBJ1-2 | - | TRBV19 | CASSFRRVVPYGYTF | TGTGCCAGTAGTTTCCGGAGGGTCGTCCCCTATGGCTACACCTTC
- | TRBJ2-3 | many | TRBV12-3/TRBV12-4 | CASSLLNGAATQYF | TGTGCCAGCAGTTTATTGAATGGGGCGGCTACGCAGTATTTT
- | TRBJ2-6 | - | TRBV10-3 | CAISSGANVLTF | TGTGCCATTTCCTCTGGGGCCAACGTCCTGACTTTC
TRBD1 | TRBJ1-1 | many | TRBV7-9 | CASSLGDRQNTEAFF | TGTGCCAGCAGCTTAGGGGACAGGCAGAACACTGAAGCTTTCTTT
- | TRBJ2-2 | - | TRBV12-3/TRBV12-4 | CASDRDTDTGELFF | TGTGCCAGCGACCGGGACACTGACACCGGGGAGCTGTTTTTT